The entry that follows covers one T cell receptor (beta chain) sequence. These data are taken from a study of blood T cell repertoires in COVID-19. In the study overall: Spain, Italy and the United States supplied samples that represented acute and convalescent COVID-19.

The junction had 10 bases not matched to a gene; V was cut back by 5 bases and J by 6 bases. Per the germline V gene, CDR1 is SGHKS and CDR2 is YYEKEE (reference sequence). The CDR3 is made up of 15 amino acids. Participant-given clinical history determined each cohort assignment. Original processing notes: How many nucleated cells were present was estimated from reference gene primer amplification. Measured with immunoSEQ multiplex PCR; TCRdb has only the in-frame clones, and not every one. V and J calls and clone size follow that table, whereas D and trimming were derived from the DNA. Among 200,000 to 250,000 clones listed, roughly nine tenths were seen once.

The V call is TRBV5-5, the J call TRBJ2-1; 8 positions agree with TRBD1. The sequenced sample consisted of PBMCs or T cells enriched from blood (not recorded which). The receptor comes from a woman in her forties or fifties in a cohort exposed to, infected with or recovered from COVID-19 (not recorded which). CDR3 sequence reads: CASRNRGFNINEQFF. The CDR3 DNA reads TGTGCCAGCAGAAACAGGGGGTTCAATATCAATGAGCAGTTCTTC.